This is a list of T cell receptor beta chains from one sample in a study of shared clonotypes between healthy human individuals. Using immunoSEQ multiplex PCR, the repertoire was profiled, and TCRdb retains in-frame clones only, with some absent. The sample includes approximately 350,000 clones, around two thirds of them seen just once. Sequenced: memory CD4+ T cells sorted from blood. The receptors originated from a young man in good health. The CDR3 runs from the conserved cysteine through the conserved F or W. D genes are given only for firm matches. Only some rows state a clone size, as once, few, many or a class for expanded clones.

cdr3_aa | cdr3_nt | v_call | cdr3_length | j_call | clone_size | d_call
CASSSGQGFDNEQFF | TGTGCCAGCAGCTCCGGACAGGGATTTGACAATGAGCAGTTCTTC | TRBV11-3 | 15 | TRBJ2-1 | . | TRBD1
CATSSRQGGRGGKFF | TGTGCCACCAGCAGTCGGCAGGGCGGACGGGGGGGAAAGTTCTTC | TRBV15 | 15 | TRBJ2-1 | . | TRBD2
CASSRTSGLTDTQYF | TGTGCCAGTAGTAGGACTAGCGGACTCACAGATACGCAGTATTTT | TRBV19 | 15 | TRBJ2-3 | few | TRBD2
CASSYSTGGPYEQYF | TGTGCCAGCAGTTACTCGACAGGGGGACCCTACGAGCAGTACTTC | TRBV6-5 | 15 | TRBJ2-7 | few | TRBD1
CASSLLPSQETQYF | TGCGCCAGCAGCTTGCTACCGTCCCAAGAGACCCAGTACTTC | TRBV5-1 | 14 | TRBJ2-5 | . | .
CASSPYYEQYF | TGTGCCAGCAGTCCTTACTACGAGCAGTACTTC | TRBV6-1 | 11 | TRBJ2-7 | . | .
CASSQGISSYEQYF | TGTGCCAGCAGCCAAGGCATTAGCAGCTACGAGCAGTACTTC | TRBV4-2 | 14 | TRBJ2-7 | . | .
CASSTGQGSSAQPQHF | TGTGCCAGTAGTACGGGACAGGGGTCCTCGGCGCAGCCCCAGCATTTT | TRBV19 | 16 | TRBJ1-5 | . | TRBD1
CASSRRDGGPGELFF | TGTGCCAGCAGCCGGCGGGACGGGGGCCCCGGGGAGCTGTTTTTT | TRBV14 | 15 | TRBJ2-2 | many | .
CASSPSAGSITDTQYF | TGCGCCAGCAGCCCAAGCGCGGGCAGTATCACAGATACGCAGTATTTT | TRBV5-1 | 16 | TRBJ2-3 | . | .
CASSFREKLFF | TGTGCCAGCAGCTTTCGCGAAAAACTGTTTTTT | TRBV7-9 | 11 | TRBJ1-4 | once | .
CASYRSTSGPYEQYF | TGCGCCAGCTATCGGTCGACTAGCGGGCCCTACGAGCAGTACTTC | TRBV5-1 | 15 | TRBJ2-7 | . | TRBD2
CASSLTGGGGQETQYF | TGTGCTAGCAGCCTGACAGGGGGAGGAGGCCAAGAGACCCAGTACTTC | TRBV7-7 | 16 | TRBJ2-5 | . | TRBD1
CASSPEVGDYGYTF | TGTGCCAGCTCACCCGAGGTGGGGGACTATGGCTACACCTTC | TRBV18 | 14 | TRBJ1-2 | . | .
CASSTTGTSWVGQNIQYF | TGTGCCAGCAGTACAACCGGGACTAGCTGGGTCGGTCAAAACATTCAGTACTTC | TRBV11-2 | 18 | TRBJ2-4 | . | TRBD2
CASSEYGLGLAGAKNIQYF | TGTGCCAGCAGTGAATACGGACTAGGACTAGCGGGAGCCAAAAACATTCAGTACTTC | TRBV2 | 19 | TRBJ2-4 | . | TRBD2
CASSIKTPSNTGELFF | TGTGCCAGTAGTATCAAGACCCCCTCGAACACCGGGGAGCTGTTTTTT | TRBV19 | 16 | TRBJ2-2 | . | .
CASSHQRRMGQGYGYTF | TGTGCCAGCAGCCATCAGCGCAGAATGGGACAGGGGTATGGCTACACCTTC | TRBV14 | 17 | TRBJ1-2 | . | TRBD1
CASSESSGTSGYEQYF | TGCGCCAGCAGTGAGTCCTCCGGGACTAGCGGATACGAGCAGTACTTC | TRBV10-2 | 16 | TRBJ2-7 | . | TRBD2
CASSLGQGVEKLFF | TGCGCCAGCAGCTTGGGGCAGGGCGTCGAAAAACTGTTTTTT | TRBV5-1 | 14 | TRBJ1-4 | . | .
CASRGSGRTYNEQFF | TGTGCCAGCAGAGGGAGCGGGAGAACCTACAATGAGCAGTTCTTC | TRBV6-1 | 15 | TRBJ2-1 | . | TRBD2
CASSLTRYNEQFF | TGTGCCAGCAGTTTAACTAGATACAATGAGCAGTTCTTC | TRBV6-6 | 13 | TRBJ2-1 | few | .
CASSYSDNNSPLHF | TGCGCCAGCAGCTACTCGGATAATAATTCACCCCTCCACTTT | TRBV5-1 | 14 | TRBJ1-6 | . | .
CASSEDRASRLSTSPLHF | TGTGCCAGCAGCGAAGACAGGGCCTCTAGACTTAGCACTTCACCCCTCCACTTT | TRBV6-1 | 18 | TRBJ1-6 | . | TRBD1
CASSKGLAGTGELFF | TGTGCCAGCAGCAAGGGACTAGCGGGCACCGGGGAGCTGTTTTTT | TRBV9 | 15 | TRBJ2-2 | . | TRBD2
CAWSVFSQNQPQHF | TGTGCCTGGAGTGTATTTAGTCAGAATCAGCCCCAGCATTTT | TRBV30 | 14 | TRBJ1-5 | . | .
CASSLVGAVSTDTQYF | TGCGCCAGCAGCTTGGTAGGTGCAGTTAGCACAGATACGCAGTATTTT | TRBV5-1 | 16 | TRBJ2-3 | . | .
CASRRDSDEQYF | TGCGCCAGCAGGCGGGATTCGGATGAGCAGTACTTC | TRBV5-1 | 12 | TRBJ2-5 | once | .
CASSSRPITSSGGNTDTQYF | TGCGCCAGCAGCTCGCGACCAATAACCTCTAGCGGGGGCAACACAGATACGCAGTATTTT | TRBV5-1 | 20 | TRBJ2-3 | once | TRBD2
CASSPLQDSGYGYTF | TGTGCCAGCTCACCACTACAGGATTCGGGATATGGCTACACCTTC | TRBV18 | 15 | TRBJ1-2 | . | .